This T cell receptor (beta chain) stems from a study of blood T cells in healthy people across ages. The study's findings and limits: Naive T cell percentage showed a strong correlation with the diversity of TCR beta. Older age coincided with a roughly linear decline in TCR beta diversity per million T cells.

A word on this clonotype: Its antigen is not identified.

The CDR3 contains 17 residues. Germline CDR1 reads MNHNS; CDR2 reads SASEGT. V was clipped by 6 bases and J by 5 bases, with 24 bases between them. Using a J-beta primer mix together with a sample-barcoded 5' primer, a second PCR was run for about 7 to 12 cycles. Tagging of each cDNA molecule was performed by a template-switch adaptor with 12 random nucleotides. All samples yielded 2.5 million or more CDR3-containing paired-end reads. TCRdb itself ran the 5' RACE reads through MiXCR, one entry per CDR3 protein. The sample records just over 800,000 distinct CDR3 sequences, 62% being singletons. Sequenced material: blood. The TCR was taken from a man under 40 in good health. The rearrangement joins TRBV6-1 to TRBJ2-3; D is perhaps TRBD1 or TRBD2 (6 bases each). The CDR3 region has the DNA TGTGCCAGCAGCCAATCTTGGCTGGGGGGCCTGAAAGATACGCAGTATTTT. It yields the protein CASSQSWLGGLKDTQYF.